The 19 T cell receptor beta chains reported below all come from one sample, sequenced in a study of CD8 T cells in ankylosing spondylitis. General study results and limits: One TCR beta motif, made up of eight or nine highly homologous variants, appeared characteristic of ankylosing spondylitis blood.

Antigen specificity for these receptors is unknown. TCRdb redid the calling of the 5' RACE reads with MiXCR, one entry per CDR3 protein. The table includes roughly 400,000 distinct CDR3 sequences, under 25% detected once. Sequencing was done on a sample of blood, either unsorted or a sorted T cell fraction (not recorded which). The source of these receptors is a male donor with ankylosing spondylitis.

The V and J genes are TRBV12-3 or TRBV12-4 and TRBJ1-1, with TRBD1 matching over 8 bases. V shed 6 bases and J 3 bases; nucleotides not matched to a gene: 6. The CDR3 runs to 14 residues. CDR3 sequence: CASSTGGFYTEAFF. CDR3 bases: TGTGCCAGCAGCACAGGGGGGTTTTACACTGAAGCTTTCTTT.

This clonotype has more than one count but fewer than ten. The V gene is TRBV7-8, the J gene TRBJ2-3; 7 bases line up with TRBD1. Germline V gene sequence: CDR1 SGHVS, CDR2 FQNEAQ. Losses at the gene ends were 7 bases for V and 1 base for J; bases not matched to a gene: 14. This CDR3 is built from 17 residues. The CDR3 loop reads CASNRQIPGQRTDTQYF. The CDR3 DNA reads as TGTGCCAGCAACCGACAAATACCGGGACAGCGCACAGATACGCAGTATTTT.

This clonotype was seen a few times. V gene TRBV11-2 combines with J gene TRBJ1-1; maybe TRBD1 (6 bases). The length of the CDR3 is 14 residues. Trimming pared 5 bases from V and 4 bases from J, leaving 14 bases between. CDR1 is SGHAT, CDR2 FQNNGV, per germline. In nucleotides, the CDR3 is TGTGCCAGCAGCATATACAGGGTTGGCACTGAAGCTTTCTTT. Protein product: CASSIYRVGTEAFF.

In its sample, this clonotype was seen a few times. The V and J genes are TRBV28 and TRBJ1-5, with 11 bases lining up with TRBD1. Germline CDR1 and CDR2: MDHEN and SYDVKM. The CDR3 has 16 amino acids. V gave up 8 bases and J gave up 1 base; unmatched junction bases: 7. The CDR3 sequence: CASRTWDRGSNQPQHF. The DNA for the CDR3 is TGTGCCAGCCGAACTTGGGACAGGGGGAGCAATCAGCCCCAGCATTTT. Complete variable domain (other parts from reference TRBV28 and TRBJ1-5): DVKVTQSSRYLVKRTGEKVFLECVQDMDHENMFWYRQDPGLGLRLIYFSYDVKMKEKGDIPEGYSVSREKKERFSLILESASTNQTSMYLCASRTWDRGSNQPQHFGDGTRLSIL.

The rearrangement uses TRBV2 and TRBJ2-2; D gene unclear. CDR1 and CDR2 (germline): SNHLY, FYNNEI. The length of the CDR3 is 14 residues. V lost 7 bases and J 5 bases, leaving 14 bases between the germline ends. CDR3 amino acids: CASNETPITGELFF. CDR3 coding DNA: TGTGCCAGCAACGAGACCCCTATAACCGGGGAGCTGTTTTTT.

The table lists this clonotype with a few counts. The chain recombines TRBV11-1 with TRBJ1-1; a weak D match, TRBD1 (5 bases). Trimming left V 0 bases short and J 4 bases short, with 12 bases between. CDR1 SGHAT and CDR2 FQDESV come from the germline V gene (reference sequence). CDR3 length: 15 residues. In DNA form, the CDR3 reads TGTGCCAGCAGCTTAGCGGGGCCGGGGGGCACTGAAGCTTTCTTT. Translating it yields CASSLAGPGGTEAFF.

Ten or more counts support this clonotype. The DNA of the CDR3 is TGTGCCAGCACCCTCTCTACAGGGAAGGGGGCCGGGGAGCTGTTTTTT. Translation: CASTLSTGKGAGELFF. This rearrangement joins TRBV28 to TRBJ2-2; possible D gene TRBD1, 6 bases. The germline V and J ends were trimmed by 7 bases and 6 bases, with 21 bases remaining between them. Germline CDR1 MDHEN, CDR2 SYDVKM. The CDR3 is 16 residues long. The full variable domain, with the rest looked up from reference TRBV28 and TRBJ2-2, is DVKVTQSSRYLVKRTGEKVFLECVQDMDHENMFWYRQDPGLGLRLIYFSYDVKMKEKGDIPEGYSVSREKKERFSLILESASTNQTSMYLCASTLSTGKGAGELFFGEGSRLTVL.

This clonotype showed up just a few times. For the CDR3, the DNA is TGTGCCAGCCGGAGGGGGGTCCGGACCTTTTGGGAGCAGTACTTC. Translated, it gives CASRRGVRTFWEQYF. This chain joins TRBV28 and TRBJ2-7; D may be TRBD1 or TRBD2 (6 bases each). The V end was cut by 8 bases, the J end by 7 bases, with 24 bases between. The germline V gene encodes CDR1 MDHEN and CDR2 SYDVKM. There are 15 residues in the CDR3.

This clonotype was counted a few times. The gene calls are TRBV3-1 and TRBJ2-5; 13 positions agree with TRBD2. V lost 1 base to trimming and J lost 3 bases; unmatched junction nucleotides: 5. The length of the CDR3 is 17 residues. CDR1 and CDR2 from the germline V gene are LGHDT and YNNKEL (reference sequence). CDR3 nucleotides: TGTGCCAGCAGCCAAGGACTAGCGGGAGGAGGAGAAGAGACCCAGTACTTC. Translated: CASSQGLAGGGEETQYF.

This clonotype has a handful of counts. This chain connects TRBV27 to TRBJ1-1; D is possibly TRBD1 (6 bases). The CDR3 loop spans 15 amino acids. Trimming left V 7 bases short and J 4 bases short, with 19 bases between. Germline V gives CDR1 MNHEY, CDR2 SMNVEV (reference sequence). The CDR3 here is CASKEGGLGRTEAFF. The CDR3, as DNA: TGTGCCAGCAAGGAGGGGGGGTTGGGTCGCACTGAAGCTTTCTTT.

The rearrangement uses TRBV14 and TRBJ2-2; D remains ambiguous. The CDR3 length is 13 residues. The germline V gene encodes CDR1 SGHDN and CDR2 FVKESK. V lost 1 base and J 6 bases, leaving 6 bases between the germline ends. CDR3 nucleotide sequence: TGTGCCAGCAGCCAAGTGTATGCCGGGGAGCTGTTTTTT. Translation gives CASSQVYAGELFF.

V and J are TRBV20-1 and TRBJ2-3; 7 bases map to TRBD1. The V segment lost 5 bases and the J segment 4 bases; nucleotides outside the gene matches: 12. Germline V gene sequence: CDR1 DFQATT, CDR2 SNEGSKA (reference sequence). The CDR3 extends over 15 amino acids. This CDR3 is CSARPGQLGADTQYF. In DNA form, the CDR3 reads TGCAGTGCTCGCCCGGGACAGTTGGGGGCAGATACGCAGTATTTT.

This sequence joins TRBV6-1 and TRBJ2-7, with TRBD2 matching over 10 bases. Trimming removed 5 bases from V and 2 bases from J; junction bases left unmatched: 6. CDR3 length equals 15 residues. Germline values: CDR1 MNHNS, CDR2 SASEGT. The CDR3 nucleotides read TGTGCCAGCAGTACCCGGACTAGCGGAACCTACGAGCAGTACTTC. Amino acid sequence: CASSTRTSGTYEQYF.

The chain employs TRBV12-5 and TRBJ2-1; 10 bases line up with TRBD1. The V and J ends lost 6 bases and 9 bases, in that order; junction bases with no gene match: 11. Germline CDR1 is LGHNT and CDR2 is FRNRAP. The CDR3 is 15 residues long. The CDR3 sequence is CASGLRQGARGEQFF. The CDR3 DNA follows: TGTGCTAGTGGACTAAGACAGGGGGCGCGGGGTGAGCAGTTCTTC. The full variable domain, its missing parts supplied by reference TRBV12-5 and TRBJ2-1, is DARVTQTPRHKVTEMGQEVTMRCQPILGHNTVFWYRQTMMQGLELLAYFRNRAPLDDSGMPKDRFSAEMPDATLATLKIQPSEPRDSAVYFCASGLRQGARGEQFFGPGTRLTVL.

The chain links TRBV10-3 to TRBJ2-7; 9 nucleotides match TRBD2. CDR3 length equals 13 residues. Trimming took 6 bases from V and 7 from J; bases not matched to a gene: 7. Germline V gives CDR1 ENHRY, CDR2 SYGVKD. In DNA, the CDR3 is TGTGCCATCAGATTAGCGGGAGTTAGTGAGCAGTACTTC. Residues: CAIRLAGVSEQYF.

The chain links TRBV12-3 or TRBV12-4 to TRBJ2-1; 13 bases fit TRBD2. The V gene end was trimmed by 7 bases and the J gene end by 7 bases; junction bases not matched to a gene: 7. This CDR3 has 15 amino acids. The CDR3 loop is CASTPGLAGINEQFF. DNA for the CDR3: TGTGCCAGCACCCCGGGACTAGCGGGAATAAATGAGCAGTTCTTC.

The rearrangement links TRBV6-1 to TRBJ2-3, with 10 bases lining up with TRBD2. The germline gives CDR1 MNHNS, CDR2 SASEGT. CDR3 length: 15 residues. After removal of 7 bases from V and 8 bases from J, the junction contained 12 bases not matched to a gene. The CDR3 sequence: CASKPGTSARGTQYF. The CDR3 DNA reads TGTGCCAGCAAACCCGGGACTAGCGCAAGGGGTACGCAGTATTTT.

The rearrangement links TRBV20-1 to TRBJ2-1; TRBD2 matches 10 bases. CDR1 is DFQATT and CDR2 is SNEGSKA in the germline V gene (reference sequence). This CDR3 has 17 amino acids. With V trimmed by 0 bases and J by 0 bases, 5 bases remained unmatched. CDR3 residues: CSARDASGRSSYNEQFF. Here the CDR3 DNA reads TGCAGTGCTAGAGATGCTAGCGGGAGAAGCTCCTACAATGAGCAGTTCTTC.

The rearrangement joins TRBV2 to TRBJ1-2; possibly TRBD1 for D (5 bases). The CDR3 has 13 residues. Per the germline V gene, CDR1 is SNHLY and CDR2 is FYNNEI. Trimming pared 6 bases from V and 4 bases from J, leaving 12 bases between. The CDR3 DNA reads as TGTGCCAGCAGAGGGGAGACACTCTATGGCTACACCTTC. Translation: CASRGETLYGYTF.